This T cell receptor beta chain is from a study of identical twins. Study-level points and caveats: Some out-of-frame alpha sequences were shared by twins, and these showed excess low generation probability. Abundant cord blood beta clonotypes carried fewer insertions; memory repertoires showed none.

The CDR3 is made up of 14 amino acids. V was pared by 4 bases and J by 4 bases, with 13 bases between. From germline, CDR1 is ENHRY and CDR2 SYGVKD. On this clonotype: Antigen: not known. A much more abundant neighbour one base away suggests this may be a read error.

MiXCR, run by TCRdb on the 5' RACE reads, gives a single entry per CDR3 protein. Of roughly 1,500,000 distinct CDR3 sequences listed, about 31% are singletons. The clonotype comes from a newborn girl in good health. This chain links TRBV10-3 with TRBJ2-5; D is uncertain. The specimen was cord blood. This CDR3 reads CAISGGRVGETQYF. Written as DNA, the CDR3 is TGTGCCATCAGTGGAGGACGGGTTGGAGAGACCCAGTACTTC.